This T cell receptor beta chain stems from a study of blood T cell repertoires in COVID-19. Measured with immunoSEQ multiplex PCR; TCRdb has only the in-frame clones, and not every one. The data show 200,000 to 250,000 clones, approximately 80% seen once. The sample comprised PBMCs or T cells enriched from blood (not recorded which). The clonotype was recovered from a man in his thirties or forties with acute COVID-19.

CDR3 coding DNA: TGTGCCAGCAGTTTCCGTCAGGGGAGCTCCTACAATGAGCAGTTCTTC. Translated: CASSFRQGSSYNEQFF. The chain joins TRBV9 to TRBJ2-1; a possible D gene is TRBD1 (6 bases). Germline assignment: CDR1 SGDLS and CDR2 YYNGEE. CDR3 length: 16 residues. With 5 bases removed from V and 0 bases from J, the gap between germline ends came to 15 bases. Complete variable domain (other parts from reference TRBV9 and TRBJ2-1): DSGVTQTPKHLITATGQRVTLRCSPRSGDLSVYWYQQSLDQGLQFLIQYYNGEERAKGNILERFSAQQFPDLHSELNLSSLELGDSALYFCASSFRQGSSYNEQFFGPGTRLTVL.